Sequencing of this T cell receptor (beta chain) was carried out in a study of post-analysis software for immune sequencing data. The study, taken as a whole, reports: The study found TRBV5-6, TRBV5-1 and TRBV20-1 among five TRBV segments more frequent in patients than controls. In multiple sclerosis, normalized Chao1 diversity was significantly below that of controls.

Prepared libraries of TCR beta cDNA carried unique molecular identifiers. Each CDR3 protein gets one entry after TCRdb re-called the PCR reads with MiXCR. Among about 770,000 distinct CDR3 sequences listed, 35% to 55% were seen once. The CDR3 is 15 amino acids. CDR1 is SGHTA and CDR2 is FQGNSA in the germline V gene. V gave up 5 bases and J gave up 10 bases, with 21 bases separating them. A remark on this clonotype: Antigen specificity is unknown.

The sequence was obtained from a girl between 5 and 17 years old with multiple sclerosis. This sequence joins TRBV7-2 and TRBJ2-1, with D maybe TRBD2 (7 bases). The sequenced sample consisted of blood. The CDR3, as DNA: TGTGCCAGCAGCGCTAGGGGGAGCGGGACTTGGGAGCAGTTCTTC. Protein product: CASSARGSGTWEQFF.